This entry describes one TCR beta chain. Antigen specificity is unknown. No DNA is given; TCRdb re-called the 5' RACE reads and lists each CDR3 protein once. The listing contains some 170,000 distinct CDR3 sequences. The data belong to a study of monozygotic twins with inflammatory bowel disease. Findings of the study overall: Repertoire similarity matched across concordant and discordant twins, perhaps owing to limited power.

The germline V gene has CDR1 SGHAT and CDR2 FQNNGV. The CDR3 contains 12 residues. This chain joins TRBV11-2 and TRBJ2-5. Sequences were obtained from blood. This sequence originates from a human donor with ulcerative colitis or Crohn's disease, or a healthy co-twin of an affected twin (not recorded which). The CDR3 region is CASSLNPETQYF.